This T cell receptor (beta chain) was captured by sequencing in a study of T-cell reconstitution after alpha-beta-depleted transplantation in children. Unique molecular identifiers tagged the TCRbeta library. TCRdb called the PCR reads again in MiXCR, with one record for every CDR3 protein. The sample shows around 700,000 distinct CDR3 sequences, roughly 14% of them seen only once. The V gene lost 3 bases and the J gene lost 4 bases, with 9 bases spanning the gap. CDR3 length: 14 residues. CDR1 and CDR2 (germline): SEHNR, FQNEAQ (reference sequence). Broader study findings: Surviving recipient T cells and thymic progenitors produced the high day-60 TCRbeta diversity seen in some patients. The origin of alpha-beta T cells about two months after transplant was reportedly several hundred expanded graft clones.

This clonotype was counted a few times. The antigen is undetermined. The TCR was taken from a girl aged 2 to 9 with congenital amegakaryocytic thrombocytopenia, due to receive a stem cell transplant. The sequencing used PBMCs, collected before TCRalphabeta/CD19-depleted stem cell transplant. This chain joins TRBV7-9 and TRBJ2-2; perhaps TRBD1 as D (5 bases). CDR3 in amino acids: CASSFDRSTGELFF. The DNA of the CDR3 is TGTGCCAGCAGCTTTGACAGAAGCACCGGGGAGCTGTTTTTT.